The source of this T cell receptor (beta chain) is a study of shared clonotypes between healthy human individuals. Assay execution took place at the deep level. Splitting of each subset's genomic DNA was done evenly across several immunoSEQ plates. The data were produced by immunoSEQ multiplex PCR, yet TCRdb's version contains in-frame clones alone and is incomplete. The sample shows fewer than 600,000 clones, 70% to 80% of them seen only once. Trimming took off 6 bases at V and 2 bases at J, with 17 bases between the two ends. Germline assignment: CDR1 MDHEN and CDR2 SYDVKM. This CDR3 is 15 amino acids long.

This receptor was taken from a woman in her thirties or forties in good health. Some clones in this sample may be carry-over from other donors' samples. Sequencing was carried out using PBMCs. The rearrangement uses TRBV28 and TRBJ2-7; tentatively, D is TRBD1 or TRBD2 (5 bases each). CDR3 amino acids: CASRPVGDGAYEQYF. CDR3 DNA: TGTGCCAGCAGACCGGTGGGGGACGGAGCCTACGAGCAGTACTTC.